This TCR beta chain emerged from a study of T cells in Graves' hyperthyroidism and ophthalmopathy. Concerning this clonotype itself: Its antigen is unidentified.

Template material for amplifying TCR beta CDR3 regions consisted of RNA transcripts. HTBI primers were used for first-round RT-PCR of the TCR CDR3. Each CDR3 protein is one row after TCRdb ran MiXCR on the multiplex PCR reads. Among about 840,000 distinct CDR3 sequences listed, over 35% were seen once. The V gene end was trimmed by 6 bases and the J gene end by 3 bases; junction bases not matched to a gene: 3. The CDR3 contains 13 residues. PBMCs were obtained from approximately 10 ml fresh peripheral blood. Whole-study findings and limits: With a median lead of 6.5 months before onset, the model predicted ophthalmopathy. Among thyroid clonotypes expanded above 0.001, most also appeared in blood.

The J gene is TRBJ2-7, the V gene TRBV12-3 or TRBV12-4, with 9 bases that match TRBD1. Sequencing input: blood. The TCR originated in a man between 18 and 35 years old with Graves' hyperthyroidism. The CDR3 coding sequence is TGTGCCAGCAGGGACAGGGGTAACTACGAGCAGTACTTC. Its protein product is CASRDRGNYEQYF.